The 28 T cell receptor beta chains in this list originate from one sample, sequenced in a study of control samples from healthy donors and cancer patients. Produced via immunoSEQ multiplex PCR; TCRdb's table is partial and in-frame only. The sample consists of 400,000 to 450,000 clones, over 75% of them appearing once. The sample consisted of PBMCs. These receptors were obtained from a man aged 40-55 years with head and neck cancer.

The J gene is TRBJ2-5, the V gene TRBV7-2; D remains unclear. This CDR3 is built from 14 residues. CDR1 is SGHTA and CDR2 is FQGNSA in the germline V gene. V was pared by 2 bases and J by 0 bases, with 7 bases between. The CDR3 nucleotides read TGTGCCAGCAGCTTACTAGGACACCAAGAGACCCAGTACTTC. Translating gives CASSLLGHQETQYF.

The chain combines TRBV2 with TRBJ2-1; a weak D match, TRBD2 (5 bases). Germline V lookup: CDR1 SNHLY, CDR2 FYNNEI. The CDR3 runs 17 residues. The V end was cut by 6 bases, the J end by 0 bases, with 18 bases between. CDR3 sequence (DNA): TGTGCCAGCAGGGGTCTACTAGGCGAAAGCTCCTACAATGAGCAGTTCTTC. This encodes CASRGLLGESSYNEQFF. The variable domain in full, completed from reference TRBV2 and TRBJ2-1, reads EPEVTQTPSHQVTQMGQEVILRCVPISNHLYFYWYRQILGQKVEFLVSFYNNEISEKSEIFDDQFSVERPDGSNFTLKIRSTKLEDSAMYFCASRGLLGESSYNEQFFGPGTRLTVL.

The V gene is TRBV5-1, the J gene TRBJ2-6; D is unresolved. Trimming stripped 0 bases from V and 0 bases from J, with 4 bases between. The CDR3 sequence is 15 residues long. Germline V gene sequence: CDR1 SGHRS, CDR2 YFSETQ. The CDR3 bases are TGCGCCAGCAGCTTGGAGCACTCTGGGGCCAACGTCCTGACTTTC. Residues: CASSLEHSGANVLTF.

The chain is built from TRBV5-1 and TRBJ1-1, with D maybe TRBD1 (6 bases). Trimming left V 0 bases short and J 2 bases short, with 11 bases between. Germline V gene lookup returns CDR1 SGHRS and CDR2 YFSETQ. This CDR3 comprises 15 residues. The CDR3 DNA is TGCGCCAGCAGCTTGGCCCAGGGGTATAACACTGAAGCTTTCTTT. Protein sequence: CASSLAQGYNTEAFF. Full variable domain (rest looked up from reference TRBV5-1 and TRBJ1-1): KAGVTQTPRYLIKTRGQQVTLSCSPISGHRSVSWYQQTPGQGLQFLFEYFSETQRNKGNFPGRFSGRQFSNSRSEMNVSTLELGDSALYLCASSLAQGYNTEAFFGQGTRLTVV.

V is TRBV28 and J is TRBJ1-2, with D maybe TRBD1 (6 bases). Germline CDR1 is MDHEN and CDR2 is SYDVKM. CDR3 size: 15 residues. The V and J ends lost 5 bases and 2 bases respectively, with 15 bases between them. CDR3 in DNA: TGTGCCAGCAGTCTCGCTCCCGGGACAAACTATGGCTACACCTTC. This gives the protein CASSLAPGTNYGYTF.

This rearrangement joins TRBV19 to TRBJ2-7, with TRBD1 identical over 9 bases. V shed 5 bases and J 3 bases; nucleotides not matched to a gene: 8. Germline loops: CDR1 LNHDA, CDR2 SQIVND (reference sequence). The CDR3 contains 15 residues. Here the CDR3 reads CASSRGDRVGYEQYF. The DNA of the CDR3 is TGTGCCAGTAGTCGGGGGGACAGGGTTGGCTACGAGCAGTACTTC.

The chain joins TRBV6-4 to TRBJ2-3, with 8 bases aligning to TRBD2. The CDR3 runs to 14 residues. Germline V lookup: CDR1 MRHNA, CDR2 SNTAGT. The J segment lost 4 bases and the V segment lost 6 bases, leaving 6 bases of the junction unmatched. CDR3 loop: CASRPGLEADTQYF. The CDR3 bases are TGTGCCAGCAGGCCGGGACTAGAGGCAGATACGCAGTATTTT.

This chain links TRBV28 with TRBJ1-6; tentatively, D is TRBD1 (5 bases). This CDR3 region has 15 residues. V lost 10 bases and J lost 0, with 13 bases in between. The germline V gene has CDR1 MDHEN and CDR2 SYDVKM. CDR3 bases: TGTGCCACCAGGGACGGTAGCTCCTATAATTCACCCCTCCACTTT. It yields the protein CATRDGSSYNSPLHF. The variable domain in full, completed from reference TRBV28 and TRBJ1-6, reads DVKVTQSSRYLVKRTGEKVFLECVQDMDHENMFWYRQDPGLGLRLIYFSYDVKMKEKGDIPEGYSVSREKKERFSLILESASTNQTSMYLCATRDGSSYNSPLHFGNGTRLTVT.

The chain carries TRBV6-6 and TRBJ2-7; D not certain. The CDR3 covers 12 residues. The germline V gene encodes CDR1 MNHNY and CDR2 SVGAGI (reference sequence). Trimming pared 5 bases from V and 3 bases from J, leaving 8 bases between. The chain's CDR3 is CASSTQGYEQYF. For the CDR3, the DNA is TGTGCCAGCAGTACACAAGGCTACGAGCAGTACTTC.

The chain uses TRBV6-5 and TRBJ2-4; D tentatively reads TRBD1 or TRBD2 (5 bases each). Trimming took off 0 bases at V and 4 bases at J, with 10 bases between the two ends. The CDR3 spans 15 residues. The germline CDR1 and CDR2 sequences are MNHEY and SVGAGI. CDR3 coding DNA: TGTGCCAGCAGTTACTCCGGGACCGGGAAAAACATTCAGTACTTC. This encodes CASSYSGTGKNIQYF.

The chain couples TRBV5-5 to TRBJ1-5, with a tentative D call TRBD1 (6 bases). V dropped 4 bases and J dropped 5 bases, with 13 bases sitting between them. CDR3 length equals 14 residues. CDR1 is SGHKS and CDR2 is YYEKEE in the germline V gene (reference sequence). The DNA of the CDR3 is TGTGCCAGCAGCCCGGACAGAAAGGATCAGCCCCAGCATTTT. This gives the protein CASSPDRKDQPQHF.

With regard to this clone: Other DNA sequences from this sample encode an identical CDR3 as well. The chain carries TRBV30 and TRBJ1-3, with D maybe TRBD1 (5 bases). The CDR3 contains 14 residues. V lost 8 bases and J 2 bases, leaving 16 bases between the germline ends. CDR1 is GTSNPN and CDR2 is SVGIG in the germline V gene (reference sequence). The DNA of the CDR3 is TGTGCCACGTCATTGTCAGGGACTGGAAACACCATATATTTT. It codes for CATSLSGTGNTIYF.

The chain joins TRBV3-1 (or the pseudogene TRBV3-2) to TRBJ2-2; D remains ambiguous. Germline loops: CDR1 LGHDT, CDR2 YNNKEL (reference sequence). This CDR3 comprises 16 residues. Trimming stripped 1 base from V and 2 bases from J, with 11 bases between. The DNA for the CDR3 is TGTGCCAGCAGCCAAGGCGTTAGAAGTAACACCGGGGAGCTGTTTTTT. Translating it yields CASSQGVRSNTGELFF.

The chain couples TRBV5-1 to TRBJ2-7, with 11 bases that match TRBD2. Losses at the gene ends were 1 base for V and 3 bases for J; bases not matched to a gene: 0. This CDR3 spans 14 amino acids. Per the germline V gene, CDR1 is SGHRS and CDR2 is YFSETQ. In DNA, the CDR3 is TGCGCCAGCAGCTTGACTAGCGGGAGCTACGAGCAGTACTTC. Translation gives CASSLTSGSYEQYF.

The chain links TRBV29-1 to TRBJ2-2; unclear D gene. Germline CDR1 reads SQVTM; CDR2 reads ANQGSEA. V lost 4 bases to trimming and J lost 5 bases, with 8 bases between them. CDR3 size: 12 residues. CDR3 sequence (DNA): TGCAGCGTTGGCGAGCCTACCGGGGAGCTGTTTTTT. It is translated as CSVGEPTGELFF.

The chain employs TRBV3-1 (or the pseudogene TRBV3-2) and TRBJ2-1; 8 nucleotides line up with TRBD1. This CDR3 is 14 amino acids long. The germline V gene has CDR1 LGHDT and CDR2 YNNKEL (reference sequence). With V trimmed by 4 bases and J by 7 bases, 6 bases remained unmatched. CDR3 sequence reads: CASSLRTGSNEQFF. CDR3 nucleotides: TGTGCCAGCAGCCTAAGGACAGGGTCGAATGAGCAGTTCTTC.

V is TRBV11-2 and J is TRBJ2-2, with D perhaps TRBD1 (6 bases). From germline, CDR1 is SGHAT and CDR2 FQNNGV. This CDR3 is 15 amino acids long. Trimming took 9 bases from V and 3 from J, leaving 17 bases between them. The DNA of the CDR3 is TGTGCCAGTACTTTACAGGGTTTGGACACCGGGGAGCTGTTTTTT. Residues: CASTLQGLDTGELFF.

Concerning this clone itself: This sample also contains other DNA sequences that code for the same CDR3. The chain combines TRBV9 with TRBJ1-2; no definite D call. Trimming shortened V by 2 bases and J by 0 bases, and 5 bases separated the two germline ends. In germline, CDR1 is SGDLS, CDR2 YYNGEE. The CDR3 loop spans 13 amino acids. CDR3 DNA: TGTGCCAGCAGCGTGGACTCTAACTATGGCTACACCTTC. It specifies CASSVDSNYGYTF. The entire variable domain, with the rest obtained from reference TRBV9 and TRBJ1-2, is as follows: DSGVTQTPKHLITATGQRVTLRCSPRSGDLSVYWYQQSLDQGLQFLIQYYNGEERAKGNILERFSAQQFPDLHSELNLSSLELGDSALYFCASSVDSNYGYTFGSGTRLTVV.

CDR3 in amino acids: CASTFNRGADTEAFF. The CDR3, as DNA: TGTGCCAGCACCTTTAACAGGGGCGCAGACACTGAAGCTTTCTTT. This chain uses TRBV6-5 with TRBJ1-1, with 7 nucleotides matching TRBD1. The germline V gene encodes CDR1 MNHEY and CDR2 SVGAGI. The CDR3 length is 15 residues. With 7 bases clipped from V and 3 bases from J, the junction kept 11 bases outside the gene matches.

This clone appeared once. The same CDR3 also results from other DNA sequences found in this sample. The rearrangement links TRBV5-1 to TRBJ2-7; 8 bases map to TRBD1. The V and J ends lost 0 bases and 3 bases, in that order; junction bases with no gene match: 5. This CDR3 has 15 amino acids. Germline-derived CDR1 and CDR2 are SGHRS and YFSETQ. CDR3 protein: CASSLGGTGHYEQYF. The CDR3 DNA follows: TGCGCCAGCAGCTTGGGCGGGACAGGACACTACGAGCAGTACTTC.

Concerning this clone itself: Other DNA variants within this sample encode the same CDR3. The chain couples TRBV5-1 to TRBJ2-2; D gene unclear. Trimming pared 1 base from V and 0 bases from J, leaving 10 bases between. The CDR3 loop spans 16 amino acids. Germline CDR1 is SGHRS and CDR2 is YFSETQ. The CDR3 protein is CASSLSGGSNTGELFF. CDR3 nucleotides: TGCGCCAGCAGCTTGAGTGGCGGCTCGAACACCGGGGAGCTGTTTTTT.

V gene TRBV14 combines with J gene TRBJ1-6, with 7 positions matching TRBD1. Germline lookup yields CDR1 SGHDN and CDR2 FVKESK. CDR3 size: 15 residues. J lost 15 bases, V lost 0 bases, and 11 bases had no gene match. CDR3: CASSQESTGPPFLHF. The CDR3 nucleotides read TGTGCCAGCAGCCAAGAGTCGACAGGGCCTCCGTTCCTCCACTTT.

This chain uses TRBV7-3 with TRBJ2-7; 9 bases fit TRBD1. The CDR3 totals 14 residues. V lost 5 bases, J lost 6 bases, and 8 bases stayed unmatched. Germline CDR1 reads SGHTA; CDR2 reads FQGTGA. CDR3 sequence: CASSRSGTGFEQYF. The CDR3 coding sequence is TGTGCCAGCAGCCGGTCCGGGACAGGGTTCGAGCAGTACTTC. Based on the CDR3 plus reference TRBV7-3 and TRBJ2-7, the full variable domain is GAGVSQTPSNKVTEKGKYVELRCDPISGHTALYWYRQSLGQGPEFLIYFQGTGAADDSGLPNDRFFAVRPEGSVSTLKIQRTERGDSAVYLCASSRSGTGFEQYFGPGTRLTVT.

The CDR3 loop is CAGPEGGAKGYEQYF. The CDR3, as DNA: TGTGCCGGACCTGAGGGGGGCGCTAAGGGATACGAGCAGTACTTC. This chain links TRBV2 with TRBJ2-7; D could derive from TRBD1 or TRBD2 (6 bases each). Germline lookup yields CDR1 SNHLY and CDR2 FYNNEI. The CDR3 length is 15 residues. V lost 11 bases and J lost 4, with 24 bases in between. Full variable domain (missing parts from reference TRBV2 and TRBJ2-7): EPEVTQTPSHQVTQMGQEVILRCVPISNHLYFYWYRQILGQKVEFLVSFYNNEISEKSEIFDDQFSVERPDGSNFTLKIRSTKLEDSAMYFCAGPEGGAKGYEQYFGPGTRLTVT.

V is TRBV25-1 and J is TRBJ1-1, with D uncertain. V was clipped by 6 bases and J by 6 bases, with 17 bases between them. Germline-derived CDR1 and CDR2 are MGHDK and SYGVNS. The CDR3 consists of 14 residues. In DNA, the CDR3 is TGTGCCAGCAGCAGACACCAGCTAGCCTCTGAAGCTTTCTTT. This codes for CASSRHQLASEAFF.

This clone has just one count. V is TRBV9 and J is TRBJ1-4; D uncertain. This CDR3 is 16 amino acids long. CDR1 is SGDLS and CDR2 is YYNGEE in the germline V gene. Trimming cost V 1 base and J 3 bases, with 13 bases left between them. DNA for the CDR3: TGTGCCAGCAGCGTACTACCCGACGGCGCTAATGAAAAACTGTTTTTT. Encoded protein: CASSVLPDGANEKLFF.

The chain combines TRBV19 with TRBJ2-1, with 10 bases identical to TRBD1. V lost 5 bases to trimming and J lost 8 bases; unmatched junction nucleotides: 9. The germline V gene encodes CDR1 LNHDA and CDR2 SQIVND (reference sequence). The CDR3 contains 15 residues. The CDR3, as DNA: TGTGCCAGTAGTGTCCGGGACAGGGGAGGCGATGAGCAGTTCTTC. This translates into CASSVRDRGGDEQFF.

CDR3 protein: CAWSRTAEPGNSPLHF. Written as DNA, the CDR3 is TGTGCCTGGTCCAGGACCGCAGAACCCGGGAATTCACCCCTCCACTTT. The V call is TRBV30, the J call TRBJ1-6; no definite D call. The germline V gene encodes CDR1 GTSNPN and CDR2 SVGIG (reference sequence). The CDR3 has 16 residues. V lost 5 bases to trimming and J lost 7 bases, with 21 bases between them.